Here is one TCR beta chain with its context. This specimen belongs to a study of blood T cell repertoires in COVID-19. The protocol was immunoSEQ multiplex PCR, while the TCRdb copy is restricted to in-frame clones and leaves out a portion. The sample has some 270,000 clones; around nine tenths are singletons. The CDR3 length is 15 residues. In germline, CDR1 is GTSNPN, CDR2 SVGIG (reference sequence). V lost 4 bases and J lost 2; bases outside the gene matches: 10. The sequenced sample consisted of peripheral blood. The chain combines TRBV30 with TRBJ1-2; 7 bases match TRBD1. This receptor was obtained from a man aged 45-65 years with acute or convalescent COVID-19. CDR3 amino acids: CAWTPLTGPNYGYTF. The DNA for the CDR3 is TGTGCCTGGACCCCCCTGACAGGGCCGAACTATGGCTACACCTTC.